This T cell receptor beta chain was observed in a study of control samples from healthy donors and cancer patients. Here immunoSEQ multiplex PCR was the method, and the copy in TCRdb shows in-frame clones only, minus some. Of approximately 120,000 clones in the sample, 90% were seen once. The CDR3 extends over 12 amino acids. V lost 6 bases and J lost 6, with 10 bases in between. Germline values: CDR1 SGHTA, CDR2 FQGNSA. The sequencing sample was made of blood. This receptor was taken from a human donor in good health. The donor label of this sample is uncertain. The chain is built from TRBV7-2 and TRBJ2-3; the D gene is possibly TRBD1 (5 bases). Here the CDR3 reads CASSRGGDTQYF. The DNA of the CDR3 is TGTGCCAGCAGTAGGGGTGGGGATACGCAGTATTTT.